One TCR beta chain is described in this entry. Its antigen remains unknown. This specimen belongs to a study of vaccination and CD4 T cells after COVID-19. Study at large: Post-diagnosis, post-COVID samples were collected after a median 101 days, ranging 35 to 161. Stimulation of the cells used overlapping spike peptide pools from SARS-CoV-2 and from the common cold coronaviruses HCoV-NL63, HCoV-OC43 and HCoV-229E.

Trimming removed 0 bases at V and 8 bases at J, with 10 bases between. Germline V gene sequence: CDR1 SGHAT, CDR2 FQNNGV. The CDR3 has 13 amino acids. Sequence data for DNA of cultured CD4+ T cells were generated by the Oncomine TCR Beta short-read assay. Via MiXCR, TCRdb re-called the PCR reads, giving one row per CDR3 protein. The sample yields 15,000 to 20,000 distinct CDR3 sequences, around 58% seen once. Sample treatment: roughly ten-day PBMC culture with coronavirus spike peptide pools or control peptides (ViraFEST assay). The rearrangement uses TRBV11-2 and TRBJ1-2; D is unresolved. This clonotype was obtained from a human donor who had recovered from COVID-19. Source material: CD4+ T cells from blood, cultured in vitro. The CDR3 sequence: CASSLDPGLGYTF. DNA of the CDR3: TGTGCCAGCAGCTTAGATCCGGGTTTGGGCTACACCTTC.